The 15 T cell receptor beta chains listed next were all sequenced from one sample in a study of shared clonotypes between healthy human individuals. Using immunoSEQ multiplex PCR, the repertoire was profiled, and TCRdb retains in-frame clones only, with some absent. Altogether about 460,000 clones are present, more than 70% being singletons, with the ten largest covering approximately 12%. The sequencing input was PBMCs. The receptors come from a woman aged 40 to 55 in good health. Some clones in this sample may be carry-over from other donors' samples.

This sequence joins TRBV29-1 and TRBJ1-3; D is unresolved. Trimming left V 5 bases short and J 4 bases short, with 9 bases between. CDR3 size: 12 residues. The V gene's germline CDR1 is SQVTM and CDR2 ANQGSEA. CDR3 coding DNA: TGCAGCGTTCAGGTGGGAGGAAACACCATATATTTT. Its translation: CSVQVGGNTIYF.

The rearrangement joins TRBV25-1 to TRBJ2-7; D is unclear. With 3 bases removed from V and 5 bases from J, the gap between germline ends came to 11 bases. The CDR3 is 13 amino acids. CDR1 is MGHDK and CDR2 is SYGVNS in the germline V gene. The CDR3 protein is CASSDGPADEQYF. In nucleotides, the CDR3 is TGTGCCAGCAGTGATGGACCCGCGGACGAGCAGTACTTC.

The chain joins TRBV28 to TRBJ1-2; D is uncertain. The ends were cut back, 8 bases at V and 4 bases at J, with 14 bases in the middle. This CDR3 region has 13 residues. The germline CDR1 and CDR2 sequences are MDHEN and SYDVKM. This chain's CDR3 is CASVGYARYGYTF. In nucleotides, the CDR3 is TGTGCCAGCGTAGGATATGCCCGCTATGGCTACACCTTC.

The chain couples TRBV30 to TRBJ2-1; TRBD2 aligns across 8 bases. The length of the CDR3 is 15 residues. The junction had 2 bases not matched to a gene; V was cut back by 1 base and J by 0 bases. Per the germline V gene, CDR1 is GTSNPN and CDR2 is SVGIG (reference sequence). The CDR3, as DNA: TGTGCCTGGAGTGGGGGACTAGGCTCCTACAATGAGCAGTTCTTC. It is translated as CAWSGGLGSYNEQFF.

A note on this clone: This sample includes further DNA sequences coding for the same CDR3. The rearrangement uses TRBV25-1 and TRBJ2-5; D possibly uses TRBD1 or TRBD2 (5 bases each). Trimming shortened V by 4 bases and J by 5 bases, and 14 bases separated the two germline ends. Germline CDR1 reads MGHDK; CDR2 reads SYGVNS. This CDR3 contains 14 residues. The CDR3 protein is CASSGGTKQETQYF. The DNA for the CDR3 is TGTGCCAGCAGTGGGGGGACGAAACAGGAGACCCAGTACTTC.

The rearrangement links TRBV11-3 to TRBJ2-7; D remains unclear. V lost 4 bases, J lost 5 bases, and 9 bases lay in between. CDR3 length: 12 residues. Per germline, CDR1 SGHNT and CDR2 YENEEA. The CDR3 reads CASSYGQDEQYF. The CDR3 DNA reads TGTGCCAGCAGCTACGGGCAGGACGAGCAGTACTTC.

The rearrangement links TRBV2 to TRBJ2-1; D perhaps matches TRBD2 (6 bases). Germline V gives CDR1 SNHLY, CDR2 FYNNEI. CDR3 length equals 16 residues. The V end lost 1 base, the J end lost 2 bases, and 12 bases lay between the germline ends. The CDR3 is CASSEVGGIPYNEQFF. CDR3 DNA: TGTGCCAGCAGTGAAGTGGGAGGCATCCCCTACAATGAGCAGTTCTTC.

The chain uses TRBV28 and TRBJ2-7; 7 bases map to TRBD2. The CDR3 runs to 16 residues. After removal of 7 bases from V and 3 bases from J, the junction contained 15 bases not matched to a gene. CDR1 MDHEN and CDR2 SYDVKM come from the germline V gene. The CDR3, as DNA: TGTGCCAGCACCGACTCTAGCGGTGAGATAATCTACGAGCAGTACTTC. Protein product: CASTDSSGEIIYEQYF.

This clone came up once. A far larger clone is a single base away, which makes a read error likely. Within the sample, other DNA sequences also encode this same CDR3. The chain has TRBV4-1 and TRBJ2-7; 7 bases line up with TRBD2. There are 17 residues in the CDR3. CDR1 is MGHRA, CDR2 YSYEKL, per germline. CDR3 DNA sequence: TGCGCCAGTAGCCTAATTACCGGGACTACCCTTTCCTACGAGCAGTACTTC. Translating it yields CASSLITGTTLSYEQYF.

The rearrangement links TRBV6-1 to TRBJ1-5; weak D call: TRBD1 (5 bases). The V end lost 1 base, the J end lost 7 bases, and 17 bases lay between the germline ends. The CDR3 covers 16 residues. Per germline, CDR1 MNHNS and CDR2 SASEGT. The DNA for the CDR3 is TGTGCCAGCAGTGAAGAGGGGACGCTTTTGAGCCAGCCCCAGCATTTT. Encoded protein: CASSEEGTLLSQPQHF.

V gene TRBV5-8 combines with J gene TRBJ1-2, with D maybe TRBD1 (6 bases). The germline V gene encodes CDR1 SGHTS and CDR2 YDEGEE. The germline V and J ends were trimmed by 4 bases and 5 bases, with 15 bases remaining between them. CDR3 size: 14 residues. CDR3 sequence reads: CASSPGQTWYGYTF. For the CDR3, the DNA is TGTGCCAGCAGCCCTGGACAGACTTGGTATGGCTACACCTTC.

The chain combines TRBV5-1 with TRBJ1-3; D call uncertain. The germline gives CDR1 SGHRS, CDR2 YFSETQ. This CDR3 comprises 14 residues. V gave up 0 bases and J gave up 4 bases, with 8 bases separating them. Here the CDR3 reads CASSLGSWGNTIYF. CDR3 nucleotides: TGCGCCAGCAGCTTGGGCAGTTGGGGAAACACCATATATTTT.

This clone was counted once. The V and J genes are TRBV30 and TRBJ2-2, with D tentatively TRBD2 (5 bases). The V end lost 0 bases, the J end lost 2 bases, and 7 bases lay between the germline ends. Germline CDR1 GTSNPN, CDR2 SVGIG (reference sequence). This CDR3 comprises 14 residues. CDR3 loop: CAWSVLDNTGELFF. In DNA form, the CDR3 reads TGTGCCTGGAGTGTACTAGATAACACCGGGGAGCTGTTTTTT.

CDR3 amino acids: CASSSEGRAKETQYF. The CDR3 coding sequence is TGTGCCAGCAGTTCCGAGGGCAGGGCCAAAGAGACCCAGTACTTC. The rearrangement joins TRBV28 to TRBJ2-5; either TRBD1 or TRBD2 may supply D (5 bases each). CDR3 length equals 15 residues. CDR1 is MDHEN, CDR2 SYDVKM, per germline. V lost 4 bases and J lost 3, with 15 bases in between.

This clone came up a few times. The chain has TRBV30 and TRBJ2-7; 10 bases align to TRBD1. Germline V CDR1 and CDR2: GTSNPN, SVGIG (reference sequence). The CDR3 runs to 14 residues. The trim removed 3 bases at V and 3 bases at J, leaving 5 bases unmatched. This chain's CDR3 is CAWSAGTGDYEQYF. CDR3 bases: TGTGCCTGGAGCGCCGGGACAGGGGACTACGAGCAGTACTTC.